The T cell receptor (beta chain) described here comes from a study of a mutant IDH1 vaccine in newly diagnosed glioma. For the study at large: Vaccination followed radiotherapy alone by 4-6 weeks, or accompanied temozolomide cycles.

Study-wide findings and caveats: There were vaccine-induced immune responses in just under 95% of the patients. Pseudoprogression apparently tracked independently of changes in top peripheral T cell clonotypes.

Time point reported: week 5, during vaccination. In the vaccine, a single dose held 300 ug of the mutant IDH1 20-mer peptide, along with topical imiquimod. Astrocytomas found in donors were new, WHO grade 3 or 4, IDH1-mutant and ATRX-lost. Clones were read by immunoSEQ multiplex PCR, and TCRdb kept only the in-frame ones, dropping some. The profile covers under 30,000 clones, with 65% to 85% appearing a single time and roughly 10% taken by the ten largest. This CDR3 spans 12 amino acids. Germline V gene lookup returns CDR1 MDHEN and CDR2 SYDVKM. Deletions cut 7 bases from V and 4 bases from J, with 10 bases between. In the case of this clone: Its antigen is undetermined.

The chain carries TRBV28 and TRBJ1-1; no reliable D call. The clonotype was recovered from a man in his forties with glioma. The specimen was PBMCs, collected from a glioma patient whose treatment included an IDH1 peptide vaccine. The CDR3 sequence: CASKLWGTEAFF. DNA for the CDR3: TGTGCCAGCAAGTTATGGGGCACTGAAGCTTTCTTT.